This T cell receptor beta chain was sequenced for a study of identical twins. General study points: Conclusions relied on cross-sectional statistical analysis, not following the same donors. Twins shared beta out-of-frame sequences in excess, but this excess was weaker.

Trimming pared 3 bases from V and 1 base from J, leaving 12 bases between. This CDR3 has 16 residues. Per germline, CDR1 ENHRY and CDR2 SYGVKD. TCRdb used MiXCR to reprocess the 5' RACE reads, holding one entry per CDR3 protein. Counted here are 510,000 or so distinct CDR3 sequences, roughly 15% occurring once; the ten biggest clones make up less than 0.5%. With regard to this clonotype: The antigen is undetermined.

Healthy Caucasians alone served as donors. The same specimen was also included in a second study, on yellow fever vaccine responses in identical twins. From that second work: Twins' vaccine T cell responses reportedly seemed partly convergent and partly personalized.

The chain recombines TRBV10-3 with TRBJ2-2; no firm D call. The sequence was collected from a woman aged 18-29 years in good health. Source material: CD4+ T cells sorted from blood. This CDR3 is CAISERVAQNTGELFF. CDR3 sequence (DNA): TGTGCCATCAGTGAAAGGGTAGCACAGAACACCGGGGAGCTGTTTTTT.